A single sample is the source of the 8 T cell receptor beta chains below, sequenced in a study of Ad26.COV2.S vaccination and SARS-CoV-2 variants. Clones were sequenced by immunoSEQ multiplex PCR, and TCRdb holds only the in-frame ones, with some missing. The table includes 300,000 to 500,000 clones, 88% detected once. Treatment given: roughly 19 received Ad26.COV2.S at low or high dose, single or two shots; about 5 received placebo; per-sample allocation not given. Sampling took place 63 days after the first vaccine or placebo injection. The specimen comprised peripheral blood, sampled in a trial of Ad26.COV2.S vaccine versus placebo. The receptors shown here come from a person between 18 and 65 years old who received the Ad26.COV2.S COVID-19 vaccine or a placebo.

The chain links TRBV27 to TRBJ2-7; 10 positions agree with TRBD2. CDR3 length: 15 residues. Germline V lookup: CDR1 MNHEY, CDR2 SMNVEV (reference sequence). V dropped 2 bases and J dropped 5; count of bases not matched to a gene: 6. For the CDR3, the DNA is TGTGCCAGCAGTTTAGAGCGGGGGGGCCTCCACGAGCAGTACTTC. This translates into CASSLERGGLHEQYF.

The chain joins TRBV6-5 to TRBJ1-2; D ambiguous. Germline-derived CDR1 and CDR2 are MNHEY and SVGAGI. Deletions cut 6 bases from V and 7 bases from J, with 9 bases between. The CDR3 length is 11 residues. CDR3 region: CASSQGFGYTF. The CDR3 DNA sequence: TGTGCCAGCAGCCAAGGCTTTGGCTACACCTTC.

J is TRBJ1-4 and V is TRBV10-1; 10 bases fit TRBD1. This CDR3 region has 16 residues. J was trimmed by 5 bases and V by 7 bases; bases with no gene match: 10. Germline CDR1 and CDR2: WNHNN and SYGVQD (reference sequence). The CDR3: CASIDGTGDGNEKLFF. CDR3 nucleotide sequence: TGCGCCAGCATTGACGGGACAGGGGACGGCAATGAAAAACTGTTTTTT.

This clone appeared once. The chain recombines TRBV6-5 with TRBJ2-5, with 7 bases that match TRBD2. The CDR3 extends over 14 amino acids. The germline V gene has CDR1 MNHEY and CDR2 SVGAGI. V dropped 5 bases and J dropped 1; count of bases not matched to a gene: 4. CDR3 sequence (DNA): TGTGCCAGCAGTAGCGGGGTTCTCCAAGAGACCCAGTACTTC. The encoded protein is CASSSGVLQETQYF.

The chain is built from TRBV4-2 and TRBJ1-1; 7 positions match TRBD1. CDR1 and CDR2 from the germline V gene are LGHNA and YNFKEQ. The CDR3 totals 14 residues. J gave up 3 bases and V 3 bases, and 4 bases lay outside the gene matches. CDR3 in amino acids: CASSHTDRDTEAFF. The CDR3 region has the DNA TGTGCCAGCAGCCACACAGACAGGGACACTGAAGCTTTCTTT.

The CDR3 region has the DNA TGTGCCTGGGGGATATCTCTCTCCACCTTC. Its protein is CAWGISLSTF. The chain links TRBV30 to TRBJ1-2; D is uncertain. CDR1 and CDR2 (germline): GTSNPN, SVGIG (reference sequence). The CDR3 totals 10 residues. Trimming left V 5 bases short and J 13 bases short, with 14 bases between.

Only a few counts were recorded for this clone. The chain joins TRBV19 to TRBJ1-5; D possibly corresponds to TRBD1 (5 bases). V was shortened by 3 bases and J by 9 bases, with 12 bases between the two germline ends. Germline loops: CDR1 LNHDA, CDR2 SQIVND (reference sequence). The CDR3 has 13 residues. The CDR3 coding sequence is TGTGCCAGTAGTATGCAGGGAGGGGCGCCCCAGCATTTT. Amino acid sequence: CASSMQGGAPQHF.

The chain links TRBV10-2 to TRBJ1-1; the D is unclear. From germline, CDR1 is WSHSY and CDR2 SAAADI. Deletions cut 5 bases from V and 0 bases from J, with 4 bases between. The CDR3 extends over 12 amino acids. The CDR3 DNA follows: TGCGCCAGCAGTCCCGTGAACACTGAAGCTTTCTTT. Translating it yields CASSPVNTEAFF.